These T cell receptor beta chains were read from a single sample in a study of cytomegalovirus exposure and HLA in healthy donors. Assay used: immunoSEQ multiplex PCR; TCRdb lists only in-frame clones, some missing. The sample shows 50,000 to 65,000 clones, 85% to 90% of them seen only once. Sequenced material: PBMCs. The receptors were sampled from a woman aged 18-30 years in good health and CMV-seronegative. Each CDR3 is given with its conserved first and last residue. The D gene is left open where the match is weak. Size tells how often a clone was seen (once, few, many) or the class of an expanded clone, and some rows leave it out.

cdr3_nt: TGTGCCAGCAGCGCCCGGGGGATGAACACTGAAGCTTTCTTT
cdr3_aa: CASSARGMNTEAFF
j_call: TRBJ1-1
v_call: TRBV4-2
clone_size: once
d_call: .

cdr3_nt: TGTGCCAGCAGCCCTGACAGGGGGCGCCCAGATACGCAGTATTTT
cdr3_aa: CASSPDRGRPDTQYF
j_call: TRBJ2-3
v_call: TRBV7-3
clone_size: .
d_call: TRBD1

cdr3_nt: TGTGCCAGCAGCCATATTCACTACGCGAACACCGGGGAGCTGTTTTTT
cdr3_aa: CASSHIHYANTGELFF
j_call: TRBJ2-2
v_call: TRBV28
clone_size: once
d_call: .

cdr3_nt: TGTGCCAGCAGCTTATCCGGGAGTGGGGAGACCCAGTACTTC
cdr3_aa: CASSLSGSGETQYF
j_call: TRBJ2-5
v_call: TRBV7-3
clone_size: few
d_call: .

cdr3_nt: TGTGCCAGCAGTTCAGGGACCCGGGAGGCTTTCTTT
cdr3_aa: CASSSGTREAFF
j_call: TRBJ1-1
v_call: TRBV6-5
clone_size: .
d_call: .

cdr3_nt: TGTGCCAGTACCACCTCCAGGGGAAGCGCTAACTATGGCTACACCTTC
cdr3_aa: CASTTSRGSANYGYTF
j_call: TRBJ1-2
v_call: TRBV19
clone_size: .
d_call: .

cdr3_nt: TGTGCCATCAGTGAGTCTGGGGGGACAGGAAGACCCACAGATACGCAGTATTTT
cdr3_aa: CAISESGGTGRPTDTQYF
j_call: TRBJ2-3
v_call: TRBV10-3
clone_size: .
d_call: TRBD1

cdr3_nt: TGTGCCAGCAGTTACATCCCAAATACACAAGAGACCCAGTACTTC
cdr3_aa: CASSYIPNTQETQYF
j_call: TRBJ2-5
v_call: TRBV6-6
clone_size: .
d_call: .

cdr3_nt: TGTGCCAGCAGTCTAGGACAGGGCTATGGCTACACCTTC
cdr3_aa: CASSLGQGYGYTF
j_call: TRBJ1-2
v_call: TRBV27
clone_size: .
d_call: TRBD1

cdr3_nt: TGTGCCAGCAGTTTAACTGTCGGGTCAACTAATGAAAAACTGTTTTTT
cdr3_aa: CASSLTVGSTNEKLFF
j_call: TRBJ1-4
v_call: TRBV28
clone_size: .
d_call: .

cdr3_nt: TGTGCCAGCAGCGTATTACAGGGGGCTGGCTACACCTTC
cdr3_aa: CASSVLQGAGYTF
j_call: TRBJ1-2
v_call: TRBV9
clone_size: .
d_call: TRBD1

cdr3_nt: TGTGCCAGTTCTGGGGCGGCCTACAATGAGCAGTTCTTC
cdr3_aa: CASSGAAYNEQFF
j_call: TRBJ2-1
v_call: TRBV19
clone_size: .
d_call: .

cdr3_nt: TGTGCCAGCAGCTTCAGGGTTTTTGGTAGCACAGATACGCAGTATTTT
cdr3_aa: CASSFRVFGSTDTQYF
j_call: TRBJ2-3
v_call: TRBV7-9
clone_size: .
d_call: .

cdr3_nt: TGTGCCAGCAGCCAATCGGACAGGGGGCGGATGAACACTGAAGCTTTCTTT
cdr3_aa: CASSQSDRGRMNTEAFF
j_call: TRBJ1-1
v_call: TRBV4-2
clone_size: few
d_call: TRBD1

cdr3_nt: TGTGCCAGCAGTTCATCCTACAGGGGCCCAAACACTGAAGCTTTCTTT
cdr3_aa: CASSSSYRGPNTEAFF
j_call: TRBJ1-1
v_call: TRBV27
clone_size: medium-sized
d_call: TRBD1

cdr3_nt: TGTGCCAGCGGGGGACAGGGCTACAATGAGCAGTTCTTC
cdr3_aa: CASGGQGYNEQFF
j_call: TRBJ2-1
v_call: TRBV25-1
clone_size: .
d_call: TRBD1

cdr3_nt: TGCAGCGTGAACATGGACAGGGGGCATATCAATGAGCAGTTCTTC
cdr3_aa: CSVNMDRGHINEQFF
j_call: TRBJ2-1
v_call: TRBV29-1
clone_size: .
d_call: TRBD1

cdr3_nt: TGCGCCAGCAGCTTCGCGGGAGAAGGAGAGACCCAGTACTTC
cdr3_aa: CASSFAGEGETQYF
j_call: TRBJ2-5
v_call: TRBV5-1
clone_size: .
d_call: TRBD2

cdr3_nt: TGTGCCAGTAGTTCCGGACTAGCGGGAGAAGAGACCCAGTACTTC
cdr3_aa: CASSSGLAGEETQYF
j_call: TRBJ2-5
v_call: TRBV19
clone_size: once
d_call: TRBD2

cdr3_nt: TGTGCCAGCAGTTATAGGGAGGAGCAGTACTTC
cdr3_aa: CASSYREEQYF
j_call: TRBJ2-7
v_call: TRBV6-5
clone_size: .
d_call: .

cdr3_nt: TGTGCCAGTAGTATAACAGCGGGAGCAGGCACTGGGGAGCTGTTTTTT
cdr3_aa: CASSITAGAGTGELFF
j_call: TRBJ2-2
v_call: TRBV19
clone_size: .
d_call: TRBD2

cdr3_nt: TGTGCCTCCCGAGGGACAGGGTTGGCCGAGCAGTACTTC
cdr3_aa: CASRGTGLAEQYF
j_call: TRBJ2-7
v_call: TRBV10-3
clone_size: few
d_call: TRBD1

cdr3_nt: TGTGCCAGCAGTGAAGGGCGGTTTCCGGAGCAGTACTTC
cdr3_aa: CASSEGRFPEQYF
j_call: TRBJ2-7
v_call: TRBV2
clone_size: .
d_call: .

cdr3_nt: TGCGCCAGCAGCCAGATGGGACTACCTGGAAACACCATATATTTT
cdr3_aa: CASSQMGLPGNTIYF
j_call: TRBJ1-3
v_call: TRBV4-1
clone_size: .
d_call: .

cdr3_nt: TGTGCCAGCTCACCTAGGCGGCTTGGCACAGATACGCAGTATTTT
cdr3_aa: CASSPRRLGTDTQYF
j_call: TRBJ2-3
v_call: TRBV18
clone_size: .
d_call: .

cdr3_nt: TGCAGCGCTGCAGGGGCTACTTGGACAGATACGCAGTATTTT
cdr3_aa: CSAAGATWTDTQYF
j_call: TRBJ2-3
v_call: TRBV29-1
clone_size: .
d_call: .

cdr3_nt: TGTGCCAGCAGCGTAGATCGACAGGGCTATGGCTACACCTTC
cdr3_aa: CASSVDRQGYGYTF
j_call: TRBJ1-2
v_call: TRBV9
clone_size: .
d_call: TRBD1

cdr3_nt: TGTGCCAGCTCACCAGAGGCCGGGGGGCCTTTCCACTTT
cdr3_aa: CASSPEAGGPFHF
j_call: TRBJ1-6
v_call: TRBV18
clone_size: .
d_call: .

cdr3_nt: TGCGCCAGCCGTCAACAGGGGAACACTGAAGCTTTCTTT
cdr3_aa: CASRQQGNTEAFF
j_call: TRBJ1-1
v_call: TRBV5-1
clone_size: .
d_call: .

cdr3_nt: TGTGCCAGCAGTAAAGACAGGGGGCAAATATACGAGCAGTACTTC
cdr3_aa: CASSKDRGQIYEQYF
j_call: TRBJ2-7
v_call: TRBV2
clone_size: once
d_call: TRBD1

cdr3_nt: TGCGCCAGCAGCTTGGCAGGACAGGCGGTCAGCGAGCAGTACTTC
cdr3_aa: CASSLAGQAVSEQYF
j_call: TRBJ2-7
v_call: TRBV5-1
clone_size: .
d_call: TRBD1

cdr3_nt: TGTGCCAGCAGCTTGGCGGGTTACCTCCAAGAGACCCAGTACTTC
cdr3_aa: CASSLAGYLQETQYF
j_call: TRBJ2-5
v_call: TRBV5-8
clone_size: .
d_call: .

cdr3_nt: TGTGCCACCGAGAGACAAGAGACCCAGTACTTC
cdr3_aa: CATERQETQYF
j_call: TRBJ2-5
v_call: TRBV6-1
clone_size: .
d_call: .

cdr3_nt: TGTGCCAGCAGCTTAGAGGGCAGGGGTTGGACTGAAGCTTTCTTT
cdr3_aa: CASSLEGRGWTEAFF
j_call: TRBJ1-1
v_call: TRBV7-9
clone_size: once
d_call: .

cdr3_nt: TGTGCCAGTAGTTTCGGACAGGGCGGCTCCTACGAGCAGTACTTC
cdr3_aa: CASSFGQGGSYEQYF
j_call: TRBJ2-7
v_call: TRBV19
clone_size: .
d_call: TRBD1

cdr3_nt: TGTGCCAGCAGTGGGACAGGGACCACTGAAGCTTTCTTT
cdr3_aa: CASSGTGTTEAFF
j_call: TRBJ1-1
v_call: TRBV5-8
clone_size: .
d_call: TRBD1

cdr3_nt: TGTGCCAGCAGCCCACCCGCCCGAGATGGCTACACCTTC
cdr3_aa: CASSPPARDGYTF
j_call: TRBJ1-2
v_call: TRBV7-2
clone_size: .
d_call: .

cdr3_nt: TGTGCCAGCAGTGAAGCGGGGGGGGGCTTTAATCAGCCCCAGCATTTT
cdr3_aa: CASSEAGGGFNQPQHF
j_call: TRBJ1-5
v_call: TRBV2
clone_size: once
d_call: .

cdr3_nt: TGTGCCAGCAGCCTTCGGAGGGTTTGGGGCAACCGCTCCTACGAGCAGTACTTC
cdr3_aa: CASSLRRVWGNRSYEQYF
j_call: TRBJ2-7
v_call: TRBV11-3
clone_size: .
d_call: .

cdr3_nt: TGTGCCAGCAGCTTAGCTGAGGGCAGGGGGCCCTTGCGGGCTTTCTTT
cdr3_aa: CASSLAEGRGPLRAFF
j_call: TRBJ1-1
v_call: TRBV7-8
clone_size: .
d_call: TRBD1

cdr3_nt: TGTGCCAGCAGCTCCCCGGGCAGGGGTCAAGAGACCCAGTACTTC
cdr3_aa: CASSSPGRGQETQYF
j_call: TRBJ2-5
v_call: TRBV5-4
clone_size: .
d_call: .

cdr3_nt: TGTGCCAGCAGCTTAAGCAGGGGGCTAGCTAATGAAAAACTGTTTTTT
cdr3_aa: CASSLSRGLANEKLFF
j_call: TRBJ1-4
v_call: TRBV7-8
clone_size: .
d_call: TRBD1